These T cell receptor beta chains were read from a single sample in a study of blood T cell repertoires in COVID-19. Produced via immunoSEQ multiplex PCR; TCRdb's table is partial and in-frame only. The repertoire holds about 46,000 clones, with 80% to 90% as singletons. The sample consisted of peripheral blood. These receptors all stem from a woman older than 75 with acute or convalescent COVID-19. The CDR3 runs from the conserved cysteine through the conserved F or W. The D gene is left open where the match is weak. Expanded clones get a size class; other rows say once, few or many, or leave the size out.

D	size	J	V	CDR3	DNA
NA	NA	TRBJ2-1	TRBV29-1	CSVPSHRGPYNEQFF	TGCAGCGTGCCGTCTCATCGCGGGCCTTACAATGAGCAGTTCTTC
TRBD1	NA	TRBJ1-5	TRBV6-2/TRBV6-3	CASSYSGTGGNQPQHF	TGTGCCAGCAGTTACTCGGGGACAGGGGGCAATCAGCCCCAGCATTTT
TRBD1	NA	TRBJ1-3	TRBV9	CASSSDRGTNTIYF	TGTGCCAGCAGCTCCGACAGGGGGACAAACACCATATATTTT
NA	NA	TRBJ2-3	TRBV11-3	CASSSSGGGAFTDTQYF	TGTGCCAGCAGCTCCTCCGGAGGGGGCGCCTTCACAGATACGCAGTATTTT
TRBD1	NA	TRBJ2-5	TRBV5-4	CASSLQGAGETQYF	TGTGCCAGCAGCCTTCAGGGGGCTGGGGAGACCCAGTACTTC
TRBD1	NA	TRBJ2-1	TRBV11-1	CASSLTRGSEQFF	TGTGCCAGCAGTTTAACCAGGGGGAGTGAGCAGTTCTTC
NA	NA	TRBJ1-6	TRBV2	CASMDSSYNSPLHF	TGTGCCAGCATGGACAGCTCCTATAATTCACCCCTCCACTTT
TRBD1	NA	TRBJ1-2	TRBV20-1	CSASYADRGLSNYGYTF	TGCAGTGCTAGTTACGCCGACAGGGGGCTTTCTAACTATGGCTACACCTTC
TRBD1	NA	TRBJ2-2	TRBV5-1	CASRRTGTGELFF	TGCGCCAGCAGGCGGACAGGAACCGGGGAGCTGTTTTTT
TRBD1	few	TRBJ1-6	TRBV27	CASSFLVGQDNSPLHF	TGTGCCAGCAGTTTTCTGGTGGGACAGGACAATTCACCCCTCCACTTT